Listed below are T cell receptor beta chains from one sample, sequenced in a study of T cell repertoires and HLA-DP antigens. Using immunoSEQ multiplex PCR, the repertoire was profiled, and TCRdb retains in-frame clones only, with some absent. The data show over 100,000 clones, almost 95% seen once. These TCRs' antigens remain unknown. Source material: CD4+ T cells from PBMCs. The receptors here all came from a woman between 18 and 29 years old in good health and CMV-seronegative. CDR3s include the opening cysteine and the closing phenylalanine or tryptophan. The D gene is left open where the match is weak. The size field is filled for only some rows; it gives once, few, many or a size class.

clone_size: .
j_call: TRBJ2-1
v_call: TRBV9
d_call: TRBD1
cdr3_aa: CASSASGTGQWDEQFF
cdr3_nt: TGTGCCAGCAGCGCTTCTGGGACAGGTCAATGGGATGAGCAGTTCTTC

clone_size: .
j_call: TRBJ1-1
v_call: TRBV14
d_call: .
cdr3_aa: CASSRGVPGEKAFF
cdr3_nt: TGTGCCAGCAGCCGGGGGGTCCCTGGGGAAAAAGCTTTCTTT

clone_size: .
j_call: TRBJ2-1
v_call: TRBV11-2
d_call: TRBD2
cdr3_aa: CASSLIRTSGSYNEQFF
cdr3_nt: TGTGCCAGCAGCCTAATCCGGACTAGCGGGTCCTACAATGAGCAGTTCTTC

clone_size: .
j_call: TRBJ1-4
v_call: TRBV28
d_call: .
cdr3_aa: CASSLFRVPTNEKLFF
cdr3_nt: TGTGCCAGCAGTTTGTTTCGGGTTCCAACTAATGAAAAACTGTTTTTT

clone_size: .
j_call: TRBJ2-1
v_call: TRBV11-1
d_call: TRBD2
cdr3_aa: CASSNPGRALYNEQFF
cdr3_nt: TGTGCCAGCAGCAACCCTGGGAGGGCACTCTACAATGAGCAGTTCTTC

clone_size: .
j_call: TRBJ1-1
v_call: TRBV7-9
d_call: TRBD1
cdr3_aa: CASSTRQGRSTEAFF
cdr3_nt: TGTGCCAGCAGCACTAGACAGGGAAGGAGCACTGAAGCTTTCTTT

clone_size: .
j_call: TRBJ2-3
v_call: TRBV9
d_call: .
cdr3_aa: CASSAVAVTDTQYF
cdr3_nt: TGTGCCAGCAGCGCCGTGGCAGTCACAGATACGCAGTATTTT

clone_size: .
j_call: TRBJ2-6
v_call: TRBV7-3
d_call: .
cdr3_aa: CASSLLGVVVHSGANVLTF
cdr3_nt: TGTGCCAGCAGCTTACTGGGGGTCGTGGTTCACTCTGGGGCCAACGTCCTGACTTTC

clone_size: once
j_call: TRBJ1-2
v_call: TRBV18
d_call: .
cdr3_aa: CASSAELGGYTF
cdr3_nt: TGTGCCAGCTCAGCCGAACTGGGTGGCTACACCTTC

clone_size: .
j_call: TRBJ2-5
v_call: TRBV5-4
d_call: TRBD2
cdr3_aa: CASSSAPGGQETQYF
cdr3_nt: TGTGCCAGCAGCTCCGCCCCGGGAGGACAAGAGACCCAGTACTTC

clone_size: .
j_call: TRBJ2-2
v_call: TRBV5-1
d_call: TRBD1
cdr3_aa: CASSFRGTGELFF
cdr3_nt: TGCGCCAGCAGCTTCAGGGGGACCGGGGAGCTGTTTTTT

clone_size: .
j_call: TRBJ2-5
v_call: TRBV19
d_call: TRBD1
cdr3_aa: CASSAPGGWETQYF
cdr3_nt: TGTGCCAGTAGCGCCCCAGGGGGCTGGGAGACCCAGTACTTC

clone_size: .
j_call: TRBJ2-4
v_call: TRBV2
d_call: TRBD1
cdr3_aa: CASSGLDQGARNIQYF
cdr3_nt: TGTGCCAGCAGCGGCCTGGATCAGGGGGCAAGAAACATTCAGTACTTC

clone_size: .
j_call: TRBJ1-3
v_call: TRBV4-1
d_call: TRBD1
cdr3_aa: CASSFPGAGQLSGNTIYF
cdr3_nt: TGCGCCAGCAGCTTCCCTGGGGCGGGACAGCTCTCTGGAAACACCATATATTTT

clone_size: .
j_call: TRBJ1-2
v_call: TRBV7-8
d_call: .
cdr3_aa: CASSLGRGDGYTF
cdr3_nt: TGTGCCAGCAGCTTAGGTCGAGGAGATGGCTACACCTTC

clone_size: .
j_call: TRBJ2-3
v_call: TRBV11-2
d_call: TRBD1
cdr3_aa: CASKLGGPTDTQYF
cdr3_nt: TGTGCCAGTAAATTAGGGGGCCCCACAGATACGCAGTATTTT

clone_size: .
j_call: TRBJ1-1
v_call: TRBV12-5
d_call: .
cdr3_aa: CASGAGGTEAFF
cdr3_nt: TGTGCTAGTGGGGCGGGGGGAACTGAAGCTTTCTTT

clone_size: .
j_call: TRBJ1-5
v_call: TRBV19
d_call: TRBD1
cdr3_aa: CASSIQGVDNQPQHF
cdr3_nt: TGTGCCAGTAGTATCCAGGGGGTGGACAATCAGCCCCAGCATTTT

clone_size: .
j_call: TRBJ2-1
v_call: TRBV15
d_call: .
cdr3_aa: CATSRTDSTGLNEQFF
cdr3_nt: TGTGCCACCAGCAGAACGGACTCAACCGGGCTCAATGAGCAGTTCTTC

clone_size: .
j_call: TRBJ2-5
v_call: TRBV20-1
d_call: .
cdr3_aa: CSAGMDLQYF
cdr3_nt: TGCAGTGCCGGAATGGACCTACAGTACTTC

clone_size: .
j_call: TRBJ2-3
v_call: TRBV5-1
d_call: .
cdr3_aa: CASSPQATDLDTQYF
cdr3_nt: TGCGCCAGCAGCCCACAGGCTACCGATTTGGATACGCAGTATTTT

clone_size: .
j_call: TRBJ1-1
v_call: TRBV11-2
d_call: TRBD1
cdr3_aa: CASSQIHRGNIPFF
cdr3_nt: TGTGCCAGCAGCCAAATCCACAGGGGGAACATACCTTTCTTT

clone_size: .
j_call: TRBJ1-6
v_call: TRBV29-1
d_call: .
cdr3_aa: CSVGQGNNSPLHF
cdr3_nt: TGCAGCGTTGGTCAGGGCAATAATTCACCCCTCCACTTT

clone_size: .
j_call: TRBJ1-2
v_call: TRBV19
d_call: .
cdr3_aa: CASIDPTRIQYGYTF
cdr3_nt: TGTGCCAGTATCGACCCTACAAGAATACAATATGGCTACACCTTC

clone_size: .
j_call: TRBJ1-1
v_call: TRBV5-1
d_call: TRBD1
cdr3_aa: CASSDRGTNTEAFF
cdr3_nt: TGCGCCAGCAGCGACAGGGGTACGAACACTGAAGCTTTCTTT

clone_size: .
j_call: TRBJ2-3
v_call: TRBV7-3
d_call: TRBD2
cdr3_aa: CASSSTSGGPWNTQYF
cdr3_nt: TGTGCCAGCAGCTCGACTAGCGGGGGCCCCTGGAATACGCAGTATTTT

clone_size: .
j_call: TRBJ2-7
v_call: TRBV6-1
d_call: TRBD2
cdr3_aa: CASSPSGSAYEQYF
cdr3_nt: TGTGCCAGCAGCCCTAGCGGGAGCGCTTACGAGCAGTACTTC

clone_size: .
j_call: TRBJ1-1
v_call: TRBV9
d_call: .
cdr3_aa: CAIVFWGDTEAFF
cdr3_nt: TGTGCCATCGTCTTTTGGGGGGACACTGAAGCTTTCTTT

clone_size: once
j_call: TRBJ2-1
v_call: TRBV2
d_call: TRBD2
cdr3_aa: CASRRGTSGSEQFF
cdr3_nt: TGTGCCAGCAGGAGAGGGACTAGCGGGAGTGAGCAGTTCTTC

clone_size: .
j_call: TRBJ1-3
v_call: TRBV18
d_call: .
cdr3_aa: CASSPGGGNTIYF
cdr3_nt: TGTGCCAGCTCACCGGGCGGGGGAAACACCATATATTTT

clone_size: .
j_call: TRBJ2-5
v_call: TRBV29-1
d_call: .
cdr3_aa: CSVRTGEETQYF
cdr3_nt: TGCAGCGTTCGCACGGGGGAGGAGACCCAGTACTTC

clone_size: .
j_call: TRBJ2-3
v_call: TRBV5-1
d_call: .
cdr3_aa: CASCYGGLSTDTQYF
cdr3_nt: TGCGCCAGCTGCTACGGGGGGCTTAGCACAGATACGCAGTATTTT

clone_size: .
j_call: TRBJ2-1
v_call: TRBV19
d_call: TRBD2
cdr3_aa: CASSARERTSGGDEQFF
cdr3_nt: TGTGCCAGTAGTGCCCGGGAGAGGACTAGCGGGGGCGATGAGCAGTTCTTC

clone_size: few
j_call: TRBJ1-2
v_call: TRBV25-1
d_call: TRBD1
cdr3_aa: CASSELGGLDYGYTF
cdr3_nt: TGTGCCAGCAGTGAATTAGGGGGCCTGGACTATGGCTACACCTTC

clone_size: .
j_call: TRBJ2-2
v_call: TRBV19
d_call: TRBD1
cdr3_aa: CASSIGQGVRTGELFF
cdr3_nt: TGTGCCAGTAGTATAGGACAGGGGGTAAGAACCGGGGAGCTGTTTTTT

clone_size: .
j_call: TRBJ2-3
v_call: TRBV7-9
d_call: .
cdr3_aa: CASLRGGTDTDTQYF
cdr3_nt: TGTGCCAGCCTGCGGGGCGGGACAGACACAGATACGCAGTATTTT

clone_size: .
j_call: TRBJ1-2
v_call: TRBV6-5
d_call: TRBD1
cdr3_aa: CASSYSDRGRGYTF
cdr3_nt: TGTGCCAGCAGTTACTCGGACAGGGGGCGAGGCTACACCTTC

clone_size: .
j_call: TRBJ1-2
v_call: TRBV7-9
d_call: .
cdr3_aa: CASSEVNYGYTF
cdr3_nt: TGTGCCAGCAGCGAGGTCAACTATGGCTACACCTTC

clone_size: few
j_call: TRBJ1-1
v_call: TRBV7-9
d_call: .
cdr3_aa: CASSTLQGGGTEAFF
cdr3_nt: TGTGCCAGCAGCACCTTACAGGGAGGGGGCACTGAAGCTTTCTTT

clone_size: .
j_call: TRBJ1-6
v_call: TRBV21-1
d_call: .
cdr3_aa: CASSKAEGDPLQTALHF
cdr3_nt: TGTGCCAGCAGCAAAGCCGAGGGGGATCCCCTCCAGACAGCCCTCCACTTT

clone_size: .
j_call: TRBJ2-3
v_call: TRBV2
d_call: TRBD2
cdr3_aa: CASRVRTSGEDTQYF
cdr3_nt: TGTGCCAGCAGAGTACGGACTAGCGGGGAAGATACGCAGTATTTT

clone_size: .
j_call: TRBJ2-7
v_call: TRBV6-6
d_call: .
cdr3_aa: CASSYADSPYEQYF
cdr3_nt: TGTGCCAGCAGTTACGCGGACAGTCCCTACGAGCAGTACTTC

clone_size: once
j_call: TRBJ2-1
v_call: TRBV7-3
d_call: .
cdr3_aa: CASSATSSAQHNEQFF
cdr3_nt: TGTGCCAGCAGCGCAACATCTAGCGCCCAACACAATGAGCAGTTCTTC

clone_size: .
j_call: TRBJ2-3
v_call: TRBV7-2
d_call: .
cdr3_aa: CASRSRGLRAYF
cdr3_nt: TGTGCCAGCAGATCCCGCGGCCTTCGGGCGTATTTT

clone_size: .
j_call: TRBJ1-1
v_call: TRBV7-3
d_call: TRBD1
cdr3_aa: CASSLGGQVNTEAFF
cdr3_nt: TGTGCCAGCAGCTTGGGGGGACAGGTGAACACTGAAGCTTTCTTT

clone_size: .
j_call: TRBJ1-4
v_call: TRBV5-1
d_call: .
cdr3_aa: CASSSPPGEISEKLFF
cdr3_nt: TGCGCCAGCAGCTCACCCCCAGGTGAGATTAGTGAAAAACTGTTTTTT

clone_size: .
j_call: TRBJ2-1
v_call: TRBV6-5
d_call: TRBD2
cdr3_aa: CASSYKREGLWDEQFF
cdr3_nt: TGTGCCAGCAGTTACAAGCGGGAGGGTCTATGGGATGAGCAGTTCTTC

clone_size: .
j_call: TRBJ1-1
v_call: TRBV5-1
d_call: .
cdr3_aa: CASSWGGGNTEAFF
cdr3_nt: TGCGCCAGCAGCTGGGGTGGGGGGAACACTGAAGCTTTCTTT